This TCR beta chain was sequenced for a study of T-cell memory formation after mild COVID-19. In the study overall: Clusters were largely donor specific.

This clonotype was observed a handful of times. TCRdb analysed the 5' RACE reads with MiXCR anew, one entry per CDR3 protein. This sample has approximately 51,000 distinct CDR3 sequences, with around 9.7% found just once. The CDR3 totals 18 residues. In germline, CDR1 is DFQATT, CDR2 SNEGSKA (reference sequence). V shed 5 bases and J 0 bases; nucleotides not matched to a gene: 11. The rearrangement uses TRBV20-1 and TRBJ2-3; 13 bases line up with TRBD2. Sequencing used PBMCs or a T cell subset sorted from them (not recorded which). The source is an adult woman who had mild COVID-19 (a few samples of this study predate the infection). Cell type and time point are not known. The CDR3 region is CSAPRPGLAGTSTDTQYF. The CDR3 DNA reads TGCAGTGCTCCCCGCCCGGGACTAGCGGGGACTAGCACAGATACGCAGTATTTT.